This is a list of T cell receptor beta chains from one sample in a study of T-cell reconstitution after alpha-beta-depleted transplantation in children. TCRdb processed the PCR reads anew with MiXCR; each CDR3 protein has one entry. Among hundreds of thousands of distinct CDR3 sequences listed, under 20% were seen once. The sequences come from PBMCs, mostly from graft donor cells, collected 360 days after TCRalphabeta/CD19-depleted stem cell transplant. These TCRs come from a male patient under 10 years old who had a stem cell transplant for acute lymphoblastic leukemia, so the T cells may come from the graft donor. Both conserved end residues are part of each CDR3. Each record gives: V gene, J gene, clone size, D gene, CDR3 protein, CDR3 DNA. A D gene is named only where the DNA matches it firmly. Not all rows give a size; the values are once, few, many and, for expanded clones, a class.

TRBV25-1	TRBJ1-1	many	NA	CASSGAFGGNGEAFF	TGTGCCAGCAGTGGAGCCTTCGGGGGGAACGGTGAAGCTTTCTTT
TRBV7-3	TRBJ2-3	NA	NA	CASGGSLTDTQYF	TGTGCCAGCGGAGGATCCCTCACAGATACGCAGTATTTT
TRBV28	TRBJ2-1	few	NA	CASSLLGPYNEQFF	TGTGCCAGCAGTTTATTAGGGCCCTACAATGAGCAGTTCTTC
TRBV5-6	TRBJ2-7	few	NA	CASSLRVHEQYF	TGTGCCAGCAGCTTAAGGGTGCACGAGCAGTACTTC
TRBV6-5	TRBJ2-4	many	NA	CASNTDRAKNIQYF	TGTGCCAGCAACACGGACAGAGCCAAAAACATTCAGTACTTC
TRBV15	TRBJ2-1	NA	NA	CATSRGPGEGEQFF	TGTGCCACCAGCAGAGGGCCGGGGGAAGGTGAGCAGTTCTTC
TRBV4-2	TRBJ2-7	NA	TRBD1	CASAVQDRGNYEQYF	TGTGCCAGCGCTGTCCAGGACAGGGGTAACTACGAGCAGTACTTC
TRBV10-3	TRBJ2-1	many	TRBD2	CAIRGAGGSYNEQFF	TGTGCCATCAGGGGAGCGGGAGGCTCCTACAATGAGCAGTTCTTC
TRBV18	TRBJ2-1	few	NA	CASSPASAYTAYNEQFF	TGTGCCAGCTCACCGGCTAGCGCCTACACCGCCTACAATGAGCAGTTCTTC
TRBV20-1	TRBJ2-3	few	TRBD1	CSAPEAGQGTDTQYF	TGCAGTGCTCCCGAGGCGGGACAGGGTACAGATACGCAGTATTTT
TRBV9	TRBJ2-1	few	TRBD2	CASSFTSGSNLNEQFF	TGTGCCAGCAGCTTCACTAGCGGGTCCAACCTCAATGAGCAGTTCTTC
TRBV9	TRBJ1-3	NA	NA	CASSVVSGSGNTTYF	TGTGCCAGCAGCGTAGTGTCAGGGTCTGGAAACACCACATATTTT
TRBV9	TRBJ1-5	few	NA	CASSVGRWGGGNQPQHF	TGTGCCAGCAGCGTAGGAAGGTGGGGGGGTGGCAATCAGCCCCAGCATTTT
TRBV5-1	TRBJ1-1	few	NA	CASSLTGTMNTEAFF	TGCGCCAGCAGTCTAACGGGGACCATGAACACTGAAGCTTTCTTT
TRBV9	TRBJ2-1	NA	NA	CASTDSPTDNEQFF	TGTGCCAGCACCGACAGTCCCACCGACAATGAGCAGTTCTTC
TRBV13	TRBJ1-5	few	NA	CASSFMGEKPQHF	TGTGCCAGCAGCTTTATGGGGGAAAAGCCCCAGCATTTT
TRBV9	TRBJ2-1	few	NA	CASSQDSLSEQFF	TGTGCCAGCAGCCAGGACAGCCTATCGGAGCAGTTCTTC
TRBV28	TRBJ1-1	NA	TRBD1	CAVAPTTGANTEAFF	TGTGCCGTAGCGCCGACGACAGGGGCGAACACTGAAGCTTTCTTT
TRBV5-6	TRBJ2-7	NA	TRBD2	CASSSGLAGGPYEQYF	TGTGCCAGCAGCTCAGGACTAGCGGGAGGGCCGTACGAGCAGTACTTC
TRBV28	TRBJ1-2	NA	TRBD1	CASSPWQGADYGYTF	TGTGCCAGCAGCCCATGGCAGGGGGCGGACTATGGCTACACCTTC
TRBV12-3/TRBV12-4	TRBJ2-1	NA	NA	CASSLVPGLWEQFF	TGTGCCAGCAGTTTAGTTCCAGGGTTATGGGAGCAGTTCTTC
TRBV7-9	TRBJ2-6	few	NA	CASSDGANVLTF	TGTGCCAGCAGCGATGGGGCCAACGTCCTGACTTTC
TRBV19	TRBJ2-1	few	TRBD2	CASTLHATSGTNEQFF	TGTGCCAGTACCCTCCATGCGACTAGCGGGACCAATGAGCAGTTCTTC
TRBV6-1	TRBJ2-2	NA	TRBD1	CASSHIDLTGANTGELFF	TGTGCCAGCAGCCATATAGACCTGACAGGGGCGAACACCGGGGAGCTGTTTTTT
TRBV11-2	TRBJ2-4	NA	NA	CASSSIRGAKNIQYF	TGTGCCAGCAGCTCCATCCGAGGGGCCAAAAACATTCAGTACTTC
TRBV24-1	TRBJ2-3	NA	NA	CATMSGHLTDTQYF	TGTGCCACCATGTCCGGACACCTCACAGATACGCAGTATTTT
TRBV4-2	TRBJ2-7	NA	NA	CASSPQGAGGAYEQYF	TGTGCCAGCAGCCCTCAGGGGGCGGGAGGGGCCTACGAGCAGTACTTC
TRBV4-1	TRBJ2-7	many	NA	CASSQQLSSYEQYF	TGCGCCAGCAGCCAACAACTGAGCTCCTACGAGCAGTACTTC
TRBV5-5	TRBJ2-1	NA	TRBD2	CASSVGLATYNEQFF	TGTGCCAGCAGCGTTGGACTAGCGACCTACAATGAGCAGTTCTTC
TRBV12-3/TRBV12-4	TRBJ2-4	many	TRBD1	CASSLVTGGATPKNIQYF	TGTGCCAGCAGTTTGGTGACAGGGGGCGCGACCCCGAAAAACATTCAGTACTTC
TRBV7-9	TRBJ1-1	few	NA	CASSEGRTEAFF	TGTGCCAGCAGCGAGGGGAGGACTGAAGCTTTCTTT
TRBV7-2	TRBJ1-4	few	NA	CASSLRVTNEKLFF	TGTGCCAGCAGCTTGAGGGTCACAAATGAAAAACTGTTTTTT
TRBV15	TRBJ2-1	NA	TRBD1	CATSRLGQGTYNEQFF	TGTGCCACCAGCAGATTAGGACAGGGGACCTACAATGAGCAGTTCTTC
TRBV15	TRBJ2-3	few	TRBD2	CATSRDLLAELTDTQYF	TGTGCCACCAGCAGAGATCTCCTAGCGGAGCTCACAGATACGCAGTATTTT
TRBV27	TRBJ2-1	many	TRBD2	CASSLGAGGPNEQFF	TGTGCCAGCAGTTTAGGAGCGGGAGGGCCCAATGAGCAGTTCTTC
TRBV20-1	TRBJ2-5	few	TRBD2	CSARAGTSGWQETQYF	TGCAGTGCTAGGGCCGGGACTAGCGGGTGGCAAGAGACCCAGTACTTC
TRBV12-5	TRBJ2-1	few	TRBD2	CASGLFGTSGAVAYNEQFF	TGTGCTAGTGGTTTGTTCGGGACTAGCGGGGCTGTCGCGTACAATGAGCAGTTCTTC
TRBV14	TRBJ2-1	few	TRBD2	CASSQFIGLADNEQFF	TGTGCCAGCAGCCAGTTTATCGGACTAGCCGACAATGAGCAGTTCTTC
TRBV27	TRBJ2-3	NA	TRBD2	CASSLWGRADTQYF	TGTGCCAGCAGTTTATGGGGGAGGGCAGATACGCAGTATTTT